One sample yielded the 11 T cell receptor beta chains listed below, sequenced in a study of vaccination and CD4 T cells after COVID-19. The treatment was: roughly 10-day PBMC culture with coronavirus spike peptide pools or control peptides (ViraFEST assay). One should note that the unexposed donor's CD4+ T cells were collected before the COVID-19 pandemic (2011-2018). Oncomine TCR Beta short-read sequencing was applied to DNA from cultured CD4+ T cells. TCRdb ran MiXCR on the PCR reads and lists one entry per CDR3 protein. The sample consists of 6,500 to 9,000 distinct CDR3 sequences, roughly 36% of them appearing once. Their antigens remain unidentified. The sequencing sample was made of CD4+ T cells from blood, cultured in vitro. All receptors derive from a human donor in good health.

The J gene is TRBJ1-5, the V gene TRBV19; D unresolved. The V and J ends lost 7 bases and 0 bases respectively, with 7 bases between them. Germline CDR1 is LNHDA and CDR2 is SQIVND (reference sequence). The CDR3 extends over 13 amino acids. The CDR3: CASTLYSNQPQHF. The CDR3 DNA follows: TGTGCCAGTACACTGTATAGCAATCAGCCCCAGCATTTT.

The V call is TRBV5-6, the J call TRBJ2-1; D is undetermined. The V gene lost 2 bases and the J gene lost 2 bases, with 11 bases spanning the gap. Germline V gene data show CDR1 as SGHDT and CDR2 as YYEEEE. The CDR3 has 15 residues. The CDR3 DNA reads as TGTGCCAGCAGCTTACCCCCAAACCCCTACAATGAGCAGTTCTTC. It encodes CASSLPPNPYNEQFF. Supplemented by reference TRBV5-6 and TRBJ2-1, the full variable domain reads DAGVTQSPTHLIKTRGQQVTLRCSPKSGHDTVSWYQQALGQGPQFIFQYYEEEERQRGNFPDRFSGHQFPNYSSELNVNALLLGDSALYLCASSLPPNPYNEQFFGPGTRLTVL.

This clonotype showed up just a few times. V is TRBV2 and J is TRBJ1-6, with D possibly TRBD1 on 6 matching bases. CDR3 size: 15 residues. The germline V gene encodes CDR1 SNHLY and CDR2 FYNNEI. Trimming removed 6 bases at V and 4 bases at J, with 13 bases between. In nucleotides, the CDR3 is TGTGCCAGCAGGACGAGACAGGCATATAATTCACCCCTCCACTTT. This codes for CASRTRQAYNSPLHF.

The rearrangement joins TRBV4-3 to TRBJ1-2; D unclear. Germline lookup yields CDR1 LGHNA and CDR2 YSLEER. The CDR3 sequence is 16 residues long. V was shortened by 0 bases and J by 6 bases, with 17 bases between the two germline ends. CDR3 residues: CASSQESGSRFHGYTF. The CDR3 DNA follows: TGCGCCAGCAGCCAAGAATCCGGGTCTCGTTTTCATGGCTACACCTTC.

The chain employs TRBV10-1 and TRBJ2-5; D gene ambiguous. The CDR3 is 15 amino acids. In germline, CDR1 is WNHNN, CDR2 SYGVQD (reference sequence). Trimming removed 3 bases from V and 4 bases from J, with 15 bases in between. The CDR3 DNA sequence: TGCGCCAGCAGTGACGGCGTGGGTAGCCCAGAGACCCAGTACTTC. It is translated as CASSDGVGSPETQYF.

There are a few counts of this clonotype. The chain joins TRBV20-1 to TRBJ2-5, with no clear D. CDR1 and CDR2 from the germline V gene are DFQATT and SNEGSKA (reference sequence). The ends were cut back, 4 bases at V and 5 bases at J, with 26 bases in the middle. This CDR3 has 17 amino acids. CDR3 DNA sequence: TGCAGTGCTAACACCCAGAGCGACCCTGGATCGTCCGAGACCCAGTACTTC. Amino acids: CSANTQSDPGSSETQYF.

The gene calls are TRBV29-1 and TRBJ1-1; D is perhaps TRBD1 (5 bases). Trimming stripped 7 bases from V and 5 bases from J, with 17 bases between. CDR1 is SQVTM, CDR2 ANQGSEA, per germline. The CDR3 spans 13 residues. CDR3 nucleotides: TGCAGCGCCTCGGGGCGGCTGCGGACTGAAGCTTTCTTT. Residues: CSASGRLRTEAFF.

The chain recombines TRBV6-5 with TRBJ2-3; 14 bases agree with TRBD2. Germline V gene sequence: CDR1 MNHEY, CDR2 SVGAGI. The CDR3 spans 19 residues. J was trimmed by 4 bases and V by 0 bases; bases with no gene match: 9. Here the CDR3 DNA reads TGTGCCAGCAGTTACTCTTGGACTAGCGGGAGGAGAATCCCAGATACGCAGTATTTT. Translation gives CASSYSWTSGRRIPDTQYF.

The chain recombines TRBV2 with TRBJ2-7, with a possible D match to TRBD2 (5 bases). The germline V and J ends were trimmed by 6 bases and 2 bases, with 14 bases remaining between them. The CDR3 consists of 14 residues. Germline V gene lookup returns CDR1 SNHLY and CDR2 FYNNEI. The DNA of the CDR3 is TGTGCCAGCAGGGCCCCGGACGGGACCTACGAGCAGTACTTC. Translation: CASRAPDGTYEQYF. Filled out from reference TRBV2 and TRBJ2-7, the complete variable domain reads EPEVTQTPSHQVTQMGQEVILRCVPISNHLYFYWYRQILGQKVEFLVSFYNNEISEKSEIFDDQFSVERPDGSNFTLKIRSTKLEDSAMYFCASRAPDGTYEQYFGPGTRLTVT.

For the CDR3, the DNA is TGTGCCTGGAAGGGCGGGAGCCACGGTTCGTACGAGCAGTACTTC. As protein: CAWKGGSHGSYEQYF. The chain combines TRBV30 with TRBJ2-7, with TRBD2 matching over 7 bases. This CDR3 comprises 15 residues. The germline gives CDR1 GTSNPN, CDR2 SVGIG (reference sequence). Trimming took 4 bases from V and 4 from J; bases not matched to a gene: 13. Based on the CDR3 plus reference TRBV30 and TRBJ2-7, the full variable domain is SQTIHQWPATLVQPVGSPLSLECTVEGTSNPNLYWYRQAAGRGLQLLFYSVGIGQISSEVPQNLSASRPQDRQFILSSKKLLLSDSGFYLCAWKGGSHGSYEQYFGPGTRLTVT.

This clonotype was seen a handful of times. This chain uses TRBV20-1 with TRBJ1-4, with a possible D match to TRBD1 (6 bases). Germline lookup yields CDR1 DFQATT and CDR2 SNEGSKA (reference sequence). Trimming took 3 bases from V and 0 from J, leaving 11 bases between them. CDR3 length: 15 residues. CDR3 in amino acids: CSASTGTTTNEKLFF. CDR3 DNA sequence: TGCAGTGCTAGTACAGGGACAACAACTAATGAAAAACTGTTTTTT.